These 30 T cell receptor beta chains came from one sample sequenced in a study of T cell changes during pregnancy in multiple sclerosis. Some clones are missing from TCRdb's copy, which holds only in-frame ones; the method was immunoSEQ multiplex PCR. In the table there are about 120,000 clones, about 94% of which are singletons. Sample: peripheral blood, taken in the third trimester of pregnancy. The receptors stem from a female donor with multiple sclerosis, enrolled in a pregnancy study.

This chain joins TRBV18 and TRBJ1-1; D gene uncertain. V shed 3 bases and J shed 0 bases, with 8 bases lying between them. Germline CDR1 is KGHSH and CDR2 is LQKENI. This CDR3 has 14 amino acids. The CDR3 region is CASSPLAVNTEAFF. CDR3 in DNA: TGTGCCAGCTCACCTTTGGCAGTGAACACTGAAGCTTTCTTT.

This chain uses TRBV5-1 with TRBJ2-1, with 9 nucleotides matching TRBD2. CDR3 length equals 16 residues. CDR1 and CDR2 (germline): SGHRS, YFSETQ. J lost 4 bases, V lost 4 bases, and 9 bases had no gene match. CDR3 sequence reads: CASSAFSSGVYNEQFF. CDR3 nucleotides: TGCGCCAGCAGCGCCTTCTCTAGCGGGGTGTACAATGAGCAGTTCTTC.

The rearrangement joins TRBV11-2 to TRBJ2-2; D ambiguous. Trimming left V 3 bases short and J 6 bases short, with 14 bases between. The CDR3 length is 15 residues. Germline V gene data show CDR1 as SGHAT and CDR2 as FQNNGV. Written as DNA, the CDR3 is TGTGCCAGCAGCTTCCAGCCCCATGGGCCCGGGGAGCTGTTTTTT. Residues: CASSFQPHGPGELFF.

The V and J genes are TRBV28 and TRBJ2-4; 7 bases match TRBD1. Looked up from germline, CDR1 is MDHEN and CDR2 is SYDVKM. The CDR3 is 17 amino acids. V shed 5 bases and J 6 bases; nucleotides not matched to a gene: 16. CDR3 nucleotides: TGTGCCAGCAGTCTAACTACCCGGACAGGCACGCGAAACATTCAGTACTTC. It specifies CASSLTTRTGTRNIQYF. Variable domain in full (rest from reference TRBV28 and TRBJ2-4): DVKVTQSSRYLVKRTGEKVFLECVQDMDHENMFWYRQDPGLGLRLIYFSYDVKMKEKGDIPEGYSVSREKKERFSLILESASTNQTSMYLCASSLTTRTGTRNIQYFGAGTRLSVL.

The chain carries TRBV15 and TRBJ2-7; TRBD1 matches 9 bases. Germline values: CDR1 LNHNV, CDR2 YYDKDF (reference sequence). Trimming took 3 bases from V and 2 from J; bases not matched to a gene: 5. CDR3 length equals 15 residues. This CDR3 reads CATSRGGDRAYEQYF. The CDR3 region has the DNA TGTGCCACCAGCAGGGGAGGGGACAGGGCCTACGAGCAGTACTTC.

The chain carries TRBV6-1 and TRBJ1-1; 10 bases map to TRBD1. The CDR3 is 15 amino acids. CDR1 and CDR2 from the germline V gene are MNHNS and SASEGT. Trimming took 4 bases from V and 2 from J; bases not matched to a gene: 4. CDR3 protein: CASSARTGGNTEAFF. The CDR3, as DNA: TGTGCCAGCAGTGCAAGGACAGGGGGTAACACTGAAGCTTTCTTT.

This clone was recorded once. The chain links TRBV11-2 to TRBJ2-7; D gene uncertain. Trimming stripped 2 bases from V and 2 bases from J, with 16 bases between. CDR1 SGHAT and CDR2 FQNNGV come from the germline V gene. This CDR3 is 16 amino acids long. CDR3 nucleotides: TGTGCCAGCAGCTTATCGTTGGGCAGCCTGGCCTACGAGCAGTACTTC. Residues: CASSLSLGSLAYEQYF.

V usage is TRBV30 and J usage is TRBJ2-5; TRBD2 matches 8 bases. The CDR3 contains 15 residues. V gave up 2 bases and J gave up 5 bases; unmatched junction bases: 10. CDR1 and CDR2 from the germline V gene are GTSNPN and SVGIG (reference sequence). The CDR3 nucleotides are TGTGCCTGGAGTCGCGACACGGGAGGGTGGGAGACCCAGTACTTC. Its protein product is CAWSRDTGGWETQYF.

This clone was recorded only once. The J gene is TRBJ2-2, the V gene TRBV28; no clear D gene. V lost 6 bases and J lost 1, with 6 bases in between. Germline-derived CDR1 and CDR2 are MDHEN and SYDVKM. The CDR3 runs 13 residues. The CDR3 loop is CASSTKNTGELFF. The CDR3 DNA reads TGTGCCAGCAGCACAAAGAACACCGGGGAGCTGTTTTTT.

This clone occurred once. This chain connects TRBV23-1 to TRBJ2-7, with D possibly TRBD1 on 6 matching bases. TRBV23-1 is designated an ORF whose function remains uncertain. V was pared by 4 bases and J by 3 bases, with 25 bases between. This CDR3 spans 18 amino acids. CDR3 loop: CASSPVGPTGTWDYEQYF. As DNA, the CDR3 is TGCGCCAGCAGTCCTGTTGGGCCTACAGGGACATGGGACTACGAGCAGTACTTC.

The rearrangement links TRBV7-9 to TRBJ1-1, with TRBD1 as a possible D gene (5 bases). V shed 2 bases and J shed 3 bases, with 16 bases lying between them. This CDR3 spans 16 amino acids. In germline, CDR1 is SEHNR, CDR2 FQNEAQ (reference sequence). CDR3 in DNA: TGTGCCAGCAGCTTATTGGGGCGGGCGGGGGACACTGAAGCTTTCTTT. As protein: CASSLLGRAGDTEAFF.

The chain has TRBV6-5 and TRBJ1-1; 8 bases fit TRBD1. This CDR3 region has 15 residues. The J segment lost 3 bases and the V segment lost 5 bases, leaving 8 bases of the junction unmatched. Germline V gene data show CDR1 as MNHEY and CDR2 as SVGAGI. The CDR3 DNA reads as TGTGCCAGCAGTCGGCAGGGGGCTACGGACACTGAAGCTTTCTTT. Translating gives CASSRQGATDTEAFF.

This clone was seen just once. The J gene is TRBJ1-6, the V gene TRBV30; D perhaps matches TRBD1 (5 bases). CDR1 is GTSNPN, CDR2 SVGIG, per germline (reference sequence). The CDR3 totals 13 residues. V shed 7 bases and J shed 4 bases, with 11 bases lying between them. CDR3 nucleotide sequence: TGTGCCTCCGGGGACTATTATAATTCACCCCTCCACTTT. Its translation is CASGDYYNSPLHF.

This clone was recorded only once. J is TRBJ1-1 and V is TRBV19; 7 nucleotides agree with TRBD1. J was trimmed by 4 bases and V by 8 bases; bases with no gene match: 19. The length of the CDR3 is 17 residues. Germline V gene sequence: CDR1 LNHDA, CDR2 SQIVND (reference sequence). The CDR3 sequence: CASSNDRALSSSTEAFF. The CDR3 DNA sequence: TGTGCCAGTTCCAATGACAGGGCGTTGTCTTCCTCCACTGAAGCTTTCTTT.

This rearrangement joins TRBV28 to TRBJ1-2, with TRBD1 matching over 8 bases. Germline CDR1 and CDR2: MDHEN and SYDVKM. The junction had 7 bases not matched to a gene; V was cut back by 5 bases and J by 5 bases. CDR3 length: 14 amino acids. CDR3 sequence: CASSIRDRLYGYTF. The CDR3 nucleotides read TGTGCCAGCAGTATCCGGGACAGGCTTTATGGCTACACCTTC.

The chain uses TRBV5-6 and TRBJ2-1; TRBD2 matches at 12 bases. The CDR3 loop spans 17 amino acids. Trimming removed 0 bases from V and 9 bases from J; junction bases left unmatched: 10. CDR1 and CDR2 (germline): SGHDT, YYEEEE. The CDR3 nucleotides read TGTGCCAGCAGCTTGGTAGGCGCTAGCGGGGGGGCGGGTGAGCAGTTCTTC. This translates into CASSLVGASGGAGEQFF.

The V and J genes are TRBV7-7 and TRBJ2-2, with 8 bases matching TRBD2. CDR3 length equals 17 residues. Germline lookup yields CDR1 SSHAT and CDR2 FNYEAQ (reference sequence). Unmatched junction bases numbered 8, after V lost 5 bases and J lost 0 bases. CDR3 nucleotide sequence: TGTGCCAGCAGCCTAACCGGGGGGGGACCGAACACCGGGGAGCTGTTTTTT. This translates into CASSLTGGGPNTGELFF.

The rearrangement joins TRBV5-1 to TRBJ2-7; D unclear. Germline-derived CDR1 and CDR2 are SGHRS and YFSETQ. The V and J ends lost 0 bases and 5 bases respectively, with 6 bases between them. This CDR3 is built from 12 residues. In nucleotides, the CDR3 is TGCGCCAGCAGCTTGGAGTTAGACGAGCAGTACTTC. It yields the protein CASSLELDEQYF.

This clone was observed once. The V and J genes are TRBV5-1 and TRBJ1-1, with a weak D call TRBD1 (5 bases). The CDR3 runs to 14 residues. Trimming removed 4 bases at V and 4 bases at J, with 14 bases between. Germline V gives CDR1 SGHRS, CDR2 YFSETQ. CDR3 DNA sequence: TGCGCCAGCAGCCAAGCGGGGGGGGGCACTGAAGCTTTCTTT. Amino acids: CASSQAGGGTEAFF. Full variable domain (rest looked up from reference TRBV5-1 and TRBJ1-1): KAGVTQTPRYLIKTRGQQVTLSCSPISGHRSVSWYQQTPGQGLQFLFEYFSETQRNKGNFPGRFSGRQFSNSRSEMNVSTLELGDSALYLCASSQAGGGTEAFFGQGTRLTVV.

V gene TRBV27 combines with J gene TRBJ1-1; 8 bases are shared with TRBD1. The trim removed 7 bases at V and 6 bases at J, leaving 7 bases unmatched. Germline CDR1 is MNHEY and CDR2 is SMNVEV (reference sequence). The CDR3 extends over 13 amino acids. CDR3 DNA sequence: TGTGCCAGCAAGGGCAGGGGGCGGGCTGAAGCTTTCTTT. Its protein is CASKGRGRAEAFF.

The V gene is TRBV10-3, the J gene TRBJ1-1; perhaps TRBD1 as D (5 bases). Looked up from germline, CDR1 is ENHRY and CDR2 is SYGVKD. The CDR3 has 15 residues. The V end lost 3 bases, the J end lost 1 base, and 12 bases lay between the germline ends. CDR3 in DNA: TGTGCCATCAGTGACAAGGGACTGCCGAACACTGAAGCTTTCTTT. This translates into CAISDKGLPNTEAFF.

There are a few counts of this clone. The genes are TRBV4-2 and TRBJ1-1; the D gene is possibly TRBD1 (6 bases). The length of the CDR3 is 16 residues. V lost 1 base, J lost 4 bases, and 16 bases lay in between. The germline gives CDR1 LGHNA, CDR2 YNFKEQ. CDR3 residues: CASSQGNRVRVTEAFF. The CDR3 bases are TGTGCCAGCAGCCAAGGGAACAGGGTAAGAGTCACTGAAGCTTTCTTT.

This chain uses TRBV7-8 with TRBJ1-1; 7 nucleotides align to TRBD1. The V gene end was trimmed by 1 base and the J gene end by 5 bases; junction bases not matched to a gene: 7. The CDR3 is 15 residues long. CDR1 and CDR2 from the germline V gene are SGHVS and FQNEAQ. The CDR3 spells CASSLVWTGGTEAFF. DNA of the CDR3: TGTGCCAGCAGCTTAGTTTGGACAGGCGGAACTGAAGCTTTCTTT.

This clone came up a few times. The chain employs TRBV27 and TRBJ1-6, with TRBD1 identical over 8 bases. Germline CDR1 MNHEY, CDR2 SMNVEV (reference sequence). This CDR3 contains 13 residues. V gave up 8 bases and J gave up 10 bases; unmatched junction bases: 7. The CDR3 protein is CASGQGVRSPLHF. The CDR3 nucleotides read TGTGCCAGCGGACAGGGTGTACGATCACCCCTCCACTTT.

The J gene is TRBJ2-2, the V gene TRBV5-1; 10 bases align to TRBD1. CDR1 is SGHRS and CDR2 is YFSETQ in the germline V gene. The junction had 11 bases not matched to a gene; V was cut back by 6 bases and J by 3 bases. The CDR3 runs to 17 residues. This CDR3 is CASNGQGVDRDTGELFF. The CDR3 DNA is TGCGCCAGCAACGGACAGGGGGTTGATAGGGACACCGGGGAGCTGTTTTTT.

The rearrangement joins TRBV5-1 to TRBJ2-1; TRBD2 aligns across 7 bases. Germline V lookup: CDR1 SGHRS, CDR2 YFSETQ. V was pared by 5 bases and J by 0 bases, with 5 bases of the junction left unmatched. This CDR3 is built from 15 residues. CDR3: CASRQAGFSYNEQFF. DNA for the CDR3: TGCGCCAGCAGACAAGCGGGGTTCTCCTACAATGAGCAGTTCTTC.

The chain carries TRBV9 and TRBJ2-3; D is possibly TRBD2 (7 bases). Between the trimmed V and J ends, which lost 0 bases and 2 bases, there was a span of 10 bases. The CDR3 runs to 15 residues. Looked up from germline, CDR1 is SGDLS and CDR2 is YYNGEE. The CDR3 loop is CASSVGGGFTDTQYF. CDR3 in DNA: TGTGCCAGCAGCGTAGGCGGGGGCTTCACAGATACGCAGTATTTT.

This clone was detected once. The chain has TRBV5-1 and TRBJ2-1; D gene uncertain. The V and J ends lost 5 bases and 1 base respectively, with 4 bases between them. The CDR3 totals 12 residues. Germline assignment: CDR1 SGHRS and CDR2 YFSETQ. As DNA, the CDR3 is TGCGCCAGCAGTACATCCTACAATGAGCAGTTCTTC. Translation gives CASSTSYNEQFF.

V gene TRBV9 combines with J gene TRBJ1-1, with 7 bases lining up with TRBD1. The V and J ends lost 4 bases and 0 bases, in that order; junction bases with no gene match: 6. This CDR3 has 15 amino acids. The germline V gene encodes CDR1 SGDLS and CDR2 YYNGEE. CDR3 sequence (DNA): TGTGCCAGCAGCCGGTTCGACAGGGTGAACACTGAAGCTTTCTTT. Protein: CASSRFDRVNTEAFF.

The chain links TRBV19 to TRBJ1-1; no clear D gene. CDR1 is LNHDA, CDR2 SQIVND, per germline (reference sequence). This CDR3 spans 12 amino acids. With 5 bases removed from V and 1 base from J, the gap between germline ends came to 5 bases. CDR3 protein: CASSSRNTEAFF. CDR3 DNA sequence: TGTGCCAGTAGTTCCAGGAACACTGAAGCTTTCTTT.